This T cell receptor (beta chain) was obtained from a study of blood T cell repertoires in COVID-19. Study-wide context: Collection of acute and convalescent COVID-19 samples took place in the United States, Italy and Spain. In each case, the material was cDNA or gDNA derived from T cells, B-cell-depleted T cells, or PBMCs.

As originally analysed: For nucleated cells, counts were estimated from reference gene primer amplification. Clones were read by immunoSEQ multiplex PCR, and TCRdb kept only the in-frame ones, dropping some. V and J calls and clone size are given by that table; D and trimming were obtained from the DNA. The data hold 100,000 to 150,000 clones, with over 70% observed a single time. This sequence was found in a man between 70 and 80 years old with acute or convalescent COVID-19. Sequenced: peripheral blood.

The CDR3 region is CASSLPVAGVYF. The CDR3 bases are TGTGCCAGCAGTCTTCCCGTAGCGGGGGTATATTTT. This rearrangement joins TRBV12-3 or TRBV12-4 to TRBJ2-3, with 9 bases matching TRBD2. J was trimmed by 15 bases and V by 5 bases; bases with no gene match: 9. The CDR3 runs 12 residues.